Given below is one TCR beta chain in context. Combining iRepertoire HTBI primers with Arm-PCR of CDR3 regions, the authors built TCR beta libraries. TCRdb redid the calling of the multiplex PCR reads with MiXCR, one entry per CDR3 protein. Of hundreds of thousands of distinct CDR3 sequences in the sample, less than 20% were seen once. Time point of the sample: newly diagnosed GD, antithyroid drugs for less than 3 months. PBMCs provided the RNA from which the TCR library was made. The record originates from a study of regulatory T cells in long-lasting Graves disease. These sequences were also reported in another study, on T cells in Graves' hyperthyroidism and ophthalmopathy. That study adds: The HTBI primer set drove a first-round RT-PCR of the TCR CDR3. Blood also contained most expanded thyroid clonotypes above 0.001.

The sequence was collected from a woman aged 25 to 39 with Graves disease. The sample consisted of peripheral blood mononuclear cells (PBMCs), taken at new diagnosis, from a patient treated with antithyroid drugs.

CDR3 in amino acids: CASSQERESRNEQFF. CDR3 nucleotides: TGCGCCAGCAGCCAGGAGCGGGAGTCGCGCAATGAGCAGTTCTTC. The rearrangement joins TRBV4-1 to TRBJ2-1; 8 bases are a match to TRBD2. The CDR3 length is 15 residues. Germline CDR1 reads MGHRA; CDR2 reads YSYEKL. The junction had 7 bases not matched to a gene; V was cut back by 3 bases and J by 6 bases.